The present T cell receptor (beta chain) was sequenced within a study of response to subunit inactivated influenza vaccine. Trimming removed 3 bases at V and 6 bases at J, with 15 bases between. The germline V gene has CDR1 SGHRS and CDR2 YFSETQ. This CDR3 is built from 14 residues. Using its own MiXCR run on the RT-PCR reads, TCRdb lists one record per CDR3 protein. The sample has 500,000 to 700,000 distinct CDR3 sequences; 20% to 25% are singletons. The data were also submitted as part of a second study, on T cells expressing NK-cell markers. According to that study: UMI-tagged 5'RACE template switching yielded the TCR beta cDNA.

The sample was CD4+ T cells sorted from PBMCs, taken 11 to 12 days after vaccination. V usage is TRBV5-1 and J usage is TRBJ1-1; weak D call: TRBD1 (6 bases). The sequence came from a middle-aged man who received an inactivated influenza vaccine. CDR3: CASSYSSGVAEAFF. In nucleotides, the CDR3 is TGCGCCAGCAGCTATTCGTCAGGGGTGGCTGAAGCTTTCTTT.